This note documents a single T cell receptor (beta chain) sequence. Its antigen is still unknown. The record has no base qualities; no much larger clone is one base away. This entry is derived from a study of regulatory T cells in long-lasting Graves disease (TCRdb year 2021). With regard to the full study: To count as having persistent Graves' disease, a patient had to have received antithyroid drug treatment for over 5 years with TSH receptor autoantibodies remaining persistently positive. This study used TCR sequencing and RNA sequencing of peripheral blood to compare persistent Graves' disease patients against newly diagnosed Graves' disease patients. The study took place in China and was registered as a clinical trial. TCR sequencing covered around 13 persistent and about 20 newly diagnosed Graves' disease patients, around 35 samples in total. Persistent Graves' disease patients in the clinical cohort had taken antithyroid drugs for roughly ten years on average.

Libraries came from multiplex PCR. The listed sequencing device is Illumina HiSeq 4000. TCR beta libraries were built with iRepertoire HTBI primers and Arm-PCR amplification of CDR3 regions. Gel purification was performed on PCR products prior to sequencing. The original methods were these. Gene usage analysis of CDR3 amino acid clonotypes relied on the approximately 60 TRBV and 14 TRBJ segments identified across samples. COPE and FqMerger were used to merge the filtered high-quality paired reads into contigs. BLAST was used to align contigs to IMGT TRBV, TRBD and TRBJ reference genes, and CDR3 was defined according to IMGT. Any clonotype with a frequency above 0.1% was counted as a highly expanded clone. Shannon entropy served as the measure of repertoire diversity, while the Gini coefficient captured V-J evenness. A clonotype found in more than one individual was treated as public. Clones were called with MiXCR by TCRdb after fastp trimmed the public reads at Q25, and only in-frame beta chains were retained. Duplicate CDR3 protein sequences are folded into a single record with the most common DNA and genes. These V and J calls are TCRdb output, not the study's own analysis. This sample is represented by roughly 700,000 distinct CDR3 sequences; about 30% of them were singletons. 40% to 50% of the sample belongs to the ten largest clones.

The time point label, as the study defines it: persistent/refractory GD, antithyroid drugs over 5 years with positive TRAb. For both TCR sequencing and RNA sequencing, RNA was extracted from PBMCs in TRIzol. The diagnosis of Graves' disease followed American Thyroid Association guidelines. The patients came from an endocrinology department in Xi'an, China. Each patient gave about 9.1 milliliters of peripheral blood, collected in an EDTA anticoagulant tube. Ficoll Paque Plus density gradient separation was used to isolate PBMCs, and no additional T cell sorting was done. RNA quality was checked with an Agilent 2100 Bioanalyzer and agarose gel, and concentration with a NanoDrop 2000. What the authors observed across the whole study: The small sample size was acknowledged by the authors as a limitation that may reduce accuracy. Preferential use of TRBV28, TRBJ1-2 and TRBJ2-5 was observed in persistent disease, whereas TRBV20-1 and TRBJ2-1 were favored in newly diagnosed disease. Only the TCR beta chain was sequenced and analyzed. Because the primary lesion, thyroid tissue, could not be accessed, the study looked at peripheral blood alone. Persistent Graves' disease patients showed lower TCR Shannon entropy and fewer highly expanded clones than newly diagnosed patients, suggesting clonal expansion. More public clonotypes were shared among persistent patients (approximately 3,000) than among newly diagnosed patients (roughly 1,000).

Looking up the germline V gene (reference sequence) yields CDR1 GTSNPN and CDR2 SVGIG. V and J are trimmed by 4 bases and 0 bases, and the gene matches miss 3 bases of the junction. The CDR3 goes from the cysteine to the phenylalanine over 14 residues. The only DNA kept is the CDR3, 42 bases in frame from the first base. The receptor's source is a female donor with Graves disease. The V and J genes are TRBV30 and TRBJ2-7, with 10 central nucleotides matching TRBD2. Material: peripheral blood mononuclear cells (PBMCs), obtained when the disease was refractory, from a patient treated with antithyroid drugs. Here is the DNA: TGTGCCTGGACTAGCGGGAGAACCTCCTACGAGCAGTACTTC. It codes for CAWTSGRTSYEQYF.